This T cell receptor (beta chain) was recorded in a study of blood T cell repertoires in COVID-19. Study in general: T cells, B-cell-depleted T cells, or PBMCs supplied cDNA or gDNA.

Original processing notes: Amplified reference gene primers provided the basis for estimating nucleated cell counts. Clones were read by immunoSEQ multiplex PCR, and TCRdb kept only the in-frame ones, dropping some. The V and J calls and the clone size are those of that table, but D and trimming were determined from the DNA. This sample carries 65,000 to 80,000 clones, 82% of them seen once, and the ten largest clones take around 29%. Between the trimmed V and J ends, which lost 4 bases and 2 bases, there was a span of 12 bases. This CDR3 contains 15 residues. CDR1 and CDR2 (germline): SGHRS, YFSETQ.

This TCR was sampled from a human donor in a cohort sampled during active COVID-19. Sequenced sample: peripheral blood. J is TRBJ2-2 and V is TRBV5-1; perhaps TRBD2 as D (6 bases). The CDR3: CASSLRRGNTGELFF. CDR3 coding DNA: TGCGCCAGCAGCCTCCGGCGGGGTAACACCGGGGAGCTGTTTTTT.